Listed here are 17 T cell receptor beta chains from one sample, sequenced in a study of blood T cells in healthy people across ages (dated by TCRdb to about 2015). Library generation was performed with 5' RACE. TCRdb shows the sequencer as Illumina HiSeq 2500. A second PCR of roughly 6 to 11 cycles was run with a J-beta primer mix and a sample-barcoded 5' primer. TCRdb reprocessed the public reads (quality trimming at Q25 with fastp, clone calling with MiXCR) and kept in-frame beta chains. Each entry merges the rows of one CDR3 protein and shows their most common DNA and genes. The sample profile shows approximately 1.5 million distinct CDR3 sequences; roughly 43% of them were found once. 4% of the sample lies in the top ten. The sample comprised blood. All receptors come from a woman aged 18-30 years in good health.

The chain employs TRBV4-2 and TRBJ1-1; perhaps TRBD1 as D (6 bases). Germline CDR1 is LGHNA and CDR2 is YNFKEQ. Trimming removed 1 base from V and 4 bases from J, with 13 bases in between. CDR3 length equals 15 residues. In DNA, the CDR3 is TGTGCCAGCAGCCAAGGGGTAGGGGGAATCACTGAAGCTTTCTTT. Translating it yields CASSQGVGGITEAFF.

This clonotype has only a few counts. This chain links TRBV4-1 with TRBJ2-7, with 13 bases fitting TRBD2. V lost 0 bases to trimming and J lost 6 bases; unmatched junction nucleotides: 8. Germline CDR1 reads MGHRA; CDR2 reads YSYEKL. The CDR3 runs to 17 residues. CDR3 in amino acids: CASSQESGLAGVAEQYF. The CDR3 DNA reads TGCGCCAGCAGCCAAGAATCTGGACTAGCGGGAGTTGCCGAGCAGTACTTC.

This clonotype was found a few times. This chain connects TRBV7-9 to TRBJ1-2; D unclear. V lost 0 bases to trimming and J lost 8 bases, with 10 bases between them. This CDR3 has 13 amino acids. Germline lookup yields CDR1 SEHNR and CDR2 FQNEAQ (reference sequence). This CDR3 is CASSLASGAGYTF. The CDR3, as DNA: TGTGCCAGCAGCTTAGCTTCTGGAGCCGGCTACACCTTC.

This chain uses TRBV7-9 with TRBJ2-5; no clear D gene. The CDR3 is made up of 16 amino acids. Trimming took off 4 bases at V and 4 bases at J, with 19 bases between the two ends. The germline gives CDR1 SEHNR, CDR2 FQNEAQ (reference sequence). The CDR3 here is CASSSDRARRGETQYF. The CDR3, as DNA: TGTGCCAGCAGCTCAGACCGGGCCCGCCGAGGAGAGACCCAGTACTTC.

V usage is TRBV10-3 and J usage is TRBJ2-5; 10 bases fit TRBD2. Germline V gene sequence: CDR1 ENHRY, CDR2 SYGVKD. With V trimmed by 4 bases and J by 1 base, 3 bases remained unmatched. The CDR3 covers 15 residues. As DNA, the CDR3 is TGTGCCATCAGTGGGCGGACTAGCGGCCAAGAGACCCAGTACTTC. As protein: CAISGRTSGQETQYF.

The gene calls are TRBV4-2 and TRBJ2-7; 11 bases line up with TRBD2. Germline lookup yields CDR1 LGHNA and CDR2 YNFKEQ. Trimming cost V 1 base and J 2 bases; bases outside gene matches: 16. The CDR3 is 20 amino acids. Here the CDR3 reads CASSQGPTSGSPESTYEQYF. The CDR3, as DNA: TGTGCCAGCAGCCAAGGGCCAACTAGCGGGAGCCCTGAGTCAACCTACGAGCAGTACTTC.

This clonotype was counted only a few times. V is TRBV6-6 and J is TRBJ2-5; 8 nucleotides match TRBD2. Germline V gene sequence: CDR1 MNHNY, CDR2 SVGAGI (reference sequence). This CDR3 has 14 residues. The junction had 7 bases not matched to a gene; V was cut back by 5 bases and J by 5 bases. This CDR3 reads CASSARGAEETQYF. Here the CDR3 DNA reads TGTGCCAGCAGTGCGCGGGGGGCAGAGGAGACCCAGTACTTC.

J is TRBJ1-1 and V is TRBV2, with unresolved D. Trimming removed 10 bases at V and 2 bases at J, with 14 bases between. CDR1 is SNHLY, CDR2 FYNNEI, per germline. CDR3 length: 13 residues. In nucleotides, the CDR3 is TGTGCCAATCGCCCGGAGATAAACACTGAAGCTTTCTTT. As protein: CANRPEINTEAFF.

The V call is TRBV6-2 or TRBV6-3, the J call TRBJ2-5, with D uncertain. The V end was cut by 6 bases, the J end by 4 bases, with 9 bases between. The CDR3 totals 12 residues. Germline V CDR1 and CDR2: MNHEY, SVGEGT. CDR3 DNA sequence: TGTGCCAGCAGGTACCTCCCAGAGACCCAGTACTTC. It codes for CASRYLPETQYF.

J is TRBJ2-3 and V is TRBV7-3; tentative D call: TRBD1 (6 bases). Trimming left V 5 bases short and J 3 bases short, with 18 bases between. Per the germline V gene, CDR1 is SGHTA and CDR2 is FQGTGA. The CDR3 is 16 amino acids. CDR3 sequence: CASSPGWDISTDTQYF. CDR3 nucleotide sequence: TGTGCCAGCAGCCCCGGTTGGGACATTAGTACAGATACGCAGTATTTT.

The V gene is TRBV12-3 or TRBV12-4, the J gene TRBJ1-5; no definite D call. V was shortened by 3 bases and J by 4 bases, with 10 bases between the two germline ends. CDR3 length: 14 residues. CDR3 residues: CASSFVGGNQPQHF. For the CDR3, the DNA is TGTGCCAGCAGTTTTGTCGGAGGGAATCAGCCCCAGCATTTT.

The chain combines TRBV7-9 with TRBJ2-4; D is possibly TRBD1 (6 bases). V shed 7 bases and J shed 3 bases, with 13 bases lying between them. The germline CDR1 and CDR2 sequences are SEHNR and FQNEAQ (reference sequence). CDR3 length: 14 residues. CDR3 loop: CASTSGVGKNIQYF. The CDR3 DNA follows: TGTGCCAGCACCTCAGGGGTGGGCAAAAACATTCAGTACTTC.

Concerning this clonotype: The junction and the germline gene differ at one end; a read error may be behind it. The genes are TRBV27 and TRBJ2-3; D gene unclear. CDR1 is MNHEY, CDR2 SMNVEV, per germline (reference sequence). The CDR3 spans 13 residues. The CDR3, as DNA: TGTGCCAGCAAGACTGGAAGCACAAATACGCAGTATTTT. Protein: CASKTGSTNTQYF.

This clonotype was seen at least ten times. CDR3 coding DNA: TGTGCCAGCAGTTTTGCAGGGGGCACTGAAGCTTTCTTT. Translated: CASSFAGGTEAFF. The chain combines TRBV27 with TRBJ1-1; TRBD1 agrees at 7 bases. This CDR3 spans 13 amino acids. Germline V gives CDR1 MNHEY, CDR2 SMNVEV (reference sequence). V shed 3 bases, J shed 4 bases, and the junction held 2 bases outside the gene matches.

This chain joins TRBV9 and TRBJ2-1; 8 bases align to TRBD2. V was clipped by 3 bases and J by 5 bases; unmatched bases: 1. The germline gives CDR1 SGDLS, CDR2 YYNGEE. CDR3 size: 13 residues. The CDR3 here is CASSGGGNNEQFF. The CDR3 region has the DNA TGTGCCAGCAGCGGCGGGGGGAACAATGAGCAGTTCTTC.

V gene TRBV6-2 or TRBV6-3 combines with J gene TRBJ1-3, with D perhaps TRBD1 (5 bases). CDR3 length: 14 amino acids. Germline assignment: CDR1 MNHEY and CDR2 SVGEGT. V was clipped by 8 bases and J by 0 bases, with 11 bases between them. CDR3 sequence: CASGDAYSGNTIYF. In DNA, the CDR3 is TGTGCCAGCGGGGACGCATACTCTGGAAACACCATATATTTT.

A few counts support this clonotype. This chain uses TRBV5-1 with TRBJ2-7; D may match TRBD1 or TRBD2 (5 bases each). The germline gives CDR1 SGHRS, CDR2 YFSETQ. The CDR3 totals 16 residues. V lost 2 bases and J lost 0, with 15 bases in between. The DNA for the CDR3 is TGCGCCAGCAGCTTTGGGACCCTTACTAACTCCTACGAGCAGTACTTC. Amino acids: CASSFGTLTNSYEQYF.